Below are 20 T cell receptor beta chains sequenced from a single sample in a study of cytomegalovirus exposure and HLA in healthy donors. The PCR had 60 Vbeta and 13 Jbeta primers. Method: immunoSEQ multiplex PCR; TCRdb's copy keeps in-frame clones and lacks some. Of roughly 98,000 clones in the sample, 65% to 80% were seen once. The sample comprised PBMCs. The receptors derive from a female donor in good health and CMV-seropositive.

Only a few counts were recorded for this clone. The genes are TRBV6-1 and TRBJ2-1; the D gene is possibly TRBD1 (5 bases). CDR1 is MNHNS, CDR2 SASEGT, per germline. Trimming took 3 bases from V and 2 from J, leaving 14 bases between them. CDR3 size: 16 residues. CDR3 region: CASSDGHGNPYNEQFF. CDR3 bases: TGTGCCAGCAGTGACGGACATGGGAATCCCTACAATGAGCAGTTCTTC.

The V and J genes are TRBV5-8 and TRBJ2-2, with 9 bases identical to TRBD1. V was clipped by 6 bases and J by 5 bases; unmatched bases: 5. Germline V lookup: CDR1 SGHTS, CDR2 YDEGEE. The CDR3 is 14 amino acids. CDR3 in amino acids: CASIYRGRTGELFF. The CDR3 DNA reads TGTGCCAGCATCTACAGGGGGCGTACCGGGGAGCTGTTTTTT.

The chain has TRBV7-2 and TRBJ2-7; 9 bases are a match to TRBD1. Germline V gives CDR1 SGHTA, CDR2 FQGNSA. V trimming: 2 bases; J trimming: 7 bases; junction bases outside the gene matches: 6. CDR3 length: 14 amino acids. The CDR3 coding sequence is TGTGCCAGCAGCTTACAACAGGGGGCGGGTGAGCAGTACTTC. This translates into CASSLQQGAGEQYF.

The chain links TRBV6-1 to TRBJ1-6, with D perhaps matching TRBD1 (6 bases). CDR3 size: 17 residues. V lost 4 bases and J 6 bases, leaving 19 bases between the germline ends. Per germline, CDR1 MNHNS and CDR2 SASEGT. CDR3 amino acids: CASSARGGWTVNSPLHF. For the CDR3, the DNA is TGTGCCAGCAGTGCCCGGGGCGGGTGGACAGTTAATTCACCCCTCCACTTT.

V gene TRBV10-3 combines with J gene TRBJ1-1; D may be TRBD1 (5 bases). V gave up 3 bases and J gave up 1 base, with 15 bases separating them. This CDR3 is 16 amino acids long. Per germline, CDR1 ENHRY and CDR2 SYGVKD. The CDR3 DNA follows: TGTGCCATCAGTGACAGGGTTGGAGCCTCGAACACTGAAGCTTTCTTT. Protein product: CAISDRVGASNTEAFF.

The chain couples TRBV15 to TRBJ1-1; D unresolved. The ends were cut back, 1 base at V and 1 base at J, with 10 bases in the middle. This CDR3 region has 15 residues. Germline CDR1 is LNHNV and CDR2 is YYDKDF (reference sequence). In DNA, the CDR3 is TGTGCCACCAGCAGAGGGCTGTCGGGGAACACTGAAGCTTTCTTT. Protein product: CATSRGLSGNTEAFF.

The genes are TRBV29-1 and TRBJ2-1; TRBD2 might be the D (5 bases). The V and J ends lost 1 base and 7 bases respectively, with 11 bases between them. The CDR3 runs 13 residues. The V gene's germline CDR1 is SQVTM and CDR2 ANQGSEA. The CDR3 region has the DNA TGCAGCGTTGAAGGAGGGCAGGTAAATGAGCAGTTCTTC. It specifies CSVEGGQVNEQFF.

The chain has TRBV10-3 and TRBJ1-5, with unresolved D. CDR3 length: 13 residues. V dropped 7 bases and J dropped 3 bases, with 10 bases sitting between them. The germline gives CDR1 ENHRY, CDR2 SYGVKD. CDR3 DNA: TGTGCCATCACTATGGGCCTCAATCAGCCCCAGCATTTT. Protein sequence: CAITMGLNQPQHF.

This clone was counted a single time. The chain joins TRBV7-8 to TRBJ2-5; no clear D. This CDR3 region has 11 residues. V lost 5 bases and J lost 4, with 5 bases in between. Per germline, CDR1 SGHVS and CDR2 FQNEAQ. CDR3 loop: CASSTLETQYF. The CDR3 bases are TGTGCCAGCAGCACTTTAGAGACCCAGTACTTC.

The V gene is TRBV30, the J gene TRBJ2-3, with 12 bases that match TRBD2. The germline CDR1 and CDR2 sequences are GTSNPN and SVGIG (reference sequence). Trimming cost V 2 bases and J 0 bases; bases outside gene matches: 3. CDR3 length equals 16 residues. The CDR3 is CAWSSGTSGSTDTQYF. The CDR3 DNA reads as TGTGCCTGGAGTTCCGGGACTAGCGGGAGCACAGATACGCAGTATTTT. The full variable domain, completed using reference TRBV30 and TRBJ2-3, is SQTIHQWPATLVQPVGSPLSLECTVEGTSNPNLYWYRQAAGRGLQLLFYSVGIGQISSEVPQNLSASRPQDRQFILSSKKLLLSDSGFYLCAWSSGTSGSTDTQYFGPGTRLTVL.

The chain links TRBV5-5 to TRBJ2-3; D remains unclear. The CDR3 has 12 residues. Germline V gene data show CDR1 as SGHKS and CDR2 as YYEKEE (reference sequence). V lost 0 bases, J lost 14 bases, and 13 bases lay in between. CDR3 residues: CASSLERRIWYF. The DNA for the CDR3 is TGTGCCAGCAGCTTGGAGCGCCGGATTTGGTATTTT.

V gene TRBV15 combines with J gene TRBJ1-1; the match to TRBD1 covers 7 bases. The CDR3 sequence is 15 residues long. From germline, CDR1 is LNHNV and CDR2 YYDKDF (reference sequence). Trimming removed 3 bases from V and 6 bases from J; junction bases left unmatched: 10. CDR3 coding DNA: TGTGCCACCAGCAGGGGGTTGGGGACAGTGGCTGAAGCTTTCTTT. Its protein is CATSRGLGTVAEAFF.

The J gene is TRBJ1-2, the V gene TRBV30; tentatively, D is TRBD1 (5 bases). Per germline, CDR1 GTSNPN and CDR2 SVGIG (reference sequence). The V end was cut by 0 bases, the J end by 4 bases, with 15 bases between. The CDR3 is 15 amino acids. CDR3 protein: CAWSVEDTGGYGYTF. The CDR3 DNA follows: TGTGCCTGGAGTGTAGAGGACACCGGGGGCTATGGCTACACCTTC.

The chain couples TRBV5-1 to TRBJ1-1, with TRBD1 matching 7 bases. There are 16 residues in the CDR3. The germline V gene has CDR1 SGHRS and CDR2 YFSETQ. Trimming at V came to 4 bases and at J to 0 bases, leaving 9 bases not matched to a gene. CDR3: CASSRQGGSMNTEAFF. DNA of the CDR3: TGCGCCAGCAGCCGACAGGGTGGGAGTATGAACACTGAAGCTTTCTTT.

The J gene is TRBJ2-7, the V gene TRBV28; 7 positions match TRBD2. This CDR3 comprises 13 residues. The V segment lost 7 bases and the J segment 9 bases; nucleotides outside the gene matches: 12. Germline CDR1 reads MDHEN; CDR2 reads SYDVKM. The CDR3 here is CASIRSGAPAQYF. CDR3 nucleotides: TGTGCCAGCATAAGGAGCGGGGCCCCGGCGCAGTACTTC.

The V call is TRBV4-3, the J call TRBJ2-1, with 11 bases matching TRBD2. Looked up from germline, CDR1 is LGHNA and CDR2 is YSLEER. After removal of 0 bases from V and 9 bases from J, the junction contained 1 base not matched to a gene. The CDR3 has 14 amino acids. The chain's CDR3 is CASSQDTSGGEQFF. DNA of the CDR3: TGCGCCAGCAGCCAAGATACTAGCGGGGGTGAGCAGTTCTTC.

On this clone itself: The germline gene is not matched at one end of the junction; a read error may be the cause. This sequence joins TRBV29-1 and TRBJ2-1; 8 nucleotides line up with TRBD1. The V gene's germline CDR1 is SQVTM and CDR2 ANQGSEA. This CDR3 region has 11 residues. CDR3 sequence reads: CSVEIRDRHLF. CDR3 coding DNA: TGCAGCGTTGAAATCCGGGACAGGCACCTCTTC.

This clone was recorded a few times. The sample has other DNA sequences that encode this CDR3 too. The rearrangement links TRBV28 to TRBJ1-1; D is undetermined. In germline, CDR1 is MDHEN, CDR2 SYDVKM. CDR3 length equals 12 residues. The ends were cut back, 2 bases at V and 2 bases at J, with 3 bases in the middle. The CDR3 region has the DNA TGTGCCAGCAGTTTACTTAACACTGAAGCTTTCTTT. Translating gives CASSLLNTEAFF.

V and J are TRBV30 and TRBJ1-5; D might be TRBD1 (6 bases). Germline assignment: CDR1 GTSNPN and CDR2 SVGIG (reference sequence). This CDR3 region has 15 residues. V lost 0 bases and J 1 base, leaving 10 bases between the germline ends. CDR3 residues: CAWSVGGFSNQPQHF. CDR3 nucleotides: TGTGCCTGGAGTGTAGGGGGATTCAGCAATCAGCCCCAGCATTTT.

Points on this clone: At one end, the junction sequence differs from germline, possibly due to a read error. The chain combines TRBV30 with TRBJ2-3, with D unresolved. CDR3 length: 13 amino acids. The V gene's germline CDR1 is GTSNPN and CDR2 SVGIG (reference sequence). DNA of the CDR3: TGTGCCTGGACTCGCCTGAGCACAGATGCGCAGTATTTT. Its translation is CAWTRLSTDAQYF. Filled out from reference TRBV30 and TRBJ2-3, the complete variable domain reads SQTIHQWPATLVQPVGSPLSLECTVEGTSNPNLYWYRQAAGRGLQLLFYSVGIGQISSEVPQNLSASRPQDRQFILSSKKLLLSDSGFYLCAWTRLSTDAQYFGPGTRLTVL.